This paragraph reports one T cell receptor beta chain. Its antigen is unknown. The sample is drawn from a study of T cells in localized non-small cell lung cancer. The study's findings and limits: Exceeding tumor, uninvolved adjacent lung had the highest T cell clonality.

Sequencing used immunoSEQ multiplex PCR; TCRdb keeps in-frame clones, though not all of them. The table lists approximately 33,000 clones, approximately 92% of them singletons. The CDR3 runs to 13 residues. Germline CDR1 SEHNR, CDR2 FQNEAQ (reference sequence). V lost 0 bases and J 8 bases, leaving 7 bases between the germline ends. This chain connects TRBV7-9 to TRBJ1-4, with D perhaps TRBD1 (6 bases). Sample: peripheral blood, taken before any cancer treatment. This TCR was recovered from a female donor of 60 years or more with stage I lung adenocarcinoma. The CDR3, as DNA: TGTGCCAGCAGCTTAGCAGGGGGAGAAAAACTGTTTTTT. Protein product: CASSLAGGEKLFF.